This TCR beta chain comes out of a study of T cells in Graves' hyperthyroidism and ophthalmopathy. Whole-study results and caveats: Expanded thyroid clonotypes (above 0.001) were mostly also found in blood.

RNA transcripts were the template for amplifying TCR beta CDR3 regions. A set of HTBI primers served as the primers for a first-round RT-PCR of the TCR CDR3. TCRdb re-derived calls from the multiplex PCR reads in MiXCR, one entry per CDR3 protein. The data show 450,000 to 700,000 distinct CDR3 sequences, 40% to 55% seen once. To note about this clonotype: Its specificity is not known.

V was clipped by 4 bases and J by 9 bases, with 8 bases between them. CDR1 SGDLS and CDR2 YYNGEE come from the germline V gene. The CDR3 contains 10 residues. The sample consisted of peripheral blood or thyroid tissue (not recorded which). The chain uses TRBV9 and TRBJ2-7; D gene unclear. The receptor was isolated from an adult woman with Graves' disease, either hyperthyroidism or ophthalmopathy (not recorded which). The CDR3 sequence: CASSPLGQYF. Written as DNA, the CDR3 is TGTGCCAGCAGCCCTCTGGGGCAGTACTTC. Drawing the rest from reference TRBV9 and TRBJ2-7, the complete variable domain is DSGVTQTPKHLITATGQRVTLRCSPRSGDLSVYWYQQSLDQGLQFLIQYYNGEERAKGNILERFSAQQFPDLHSELNLSSLELGDSALYFCASSPLGQYFGPGTRLTVT.